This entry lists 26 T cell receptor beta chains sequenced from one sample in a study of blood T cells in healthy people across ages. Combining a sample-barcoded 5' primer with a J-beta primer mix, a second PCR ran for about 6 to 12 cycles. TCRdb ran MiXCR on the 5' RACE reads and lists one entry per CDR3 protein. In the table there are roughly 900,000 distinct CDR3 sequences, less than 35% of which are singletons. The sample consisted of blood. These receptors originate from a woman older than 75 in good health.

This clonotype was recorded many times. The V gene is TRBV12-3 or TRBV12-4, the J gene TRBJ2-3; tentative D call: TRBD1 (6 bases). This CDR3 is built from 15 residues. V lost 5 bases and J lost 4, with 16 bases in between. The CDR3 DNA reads TGTGCCAGCAGTACAGGACAGAGCCAGGCAGATACGCAGTATTTT. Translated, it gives CASSTGQSQADTQYF.

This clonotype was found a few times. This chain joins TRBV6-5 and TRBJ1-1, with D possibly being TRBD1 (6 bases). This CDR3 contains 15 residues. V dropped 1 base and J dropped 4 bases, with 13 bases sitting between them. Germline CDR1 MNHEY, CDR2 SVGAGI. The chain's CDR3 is CASSYWTVRGTEAFF. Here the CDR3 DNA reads TGTGCCAGCAGTTACTGGACAGTTCGGGGCACTGAAGCTTTCTTT.

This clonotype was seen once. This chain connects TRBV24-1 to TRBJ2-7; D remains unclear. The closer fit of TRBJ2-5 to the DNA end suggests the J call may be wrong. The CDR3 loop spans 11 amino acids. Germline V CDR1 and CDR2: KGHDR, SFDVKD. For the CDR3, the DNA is TGTGCCACTGGGGAATCTGGGACCCAGTACTTC. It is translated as CATGESGTQYF.

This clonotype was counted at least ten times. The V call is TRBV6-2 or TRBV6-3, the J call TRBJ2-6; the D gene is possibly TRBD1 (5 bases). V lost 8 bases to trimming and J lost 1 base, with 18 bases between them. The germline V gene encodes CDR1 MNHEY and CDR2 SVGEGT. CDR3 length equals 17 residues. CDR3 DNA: TGTGCCAGCGGAGACAGTTCAACCCCGTCTGGGGCCAACGTCCTGACTTTC. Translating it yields CASGDSSTPSGANVLTF.

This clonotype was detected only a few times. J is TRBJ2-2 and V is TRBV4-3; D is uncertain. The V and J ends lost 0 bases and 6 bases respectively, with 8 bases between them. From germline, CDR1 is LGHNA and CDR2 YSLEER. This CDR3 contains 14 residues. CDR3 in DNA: TGCGCCAGCAGCCAAGATACCTACTCCGGGGAGCTGTTTTTT. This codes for CASSQDTYSGELFF.

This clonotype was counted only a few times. The CDR3 spells CASSPGTGLPPLHF. The DNA for the CDR3 is TGTGCCAGCAGCCCCGGGACAGGGCTGCCACCCCTCCACTTT. The chain combines TRBV3-1 with TRBJ1-6; TRBD1 agrees at 9 bases. Germline values: CDR1 LGHDT, CDR2 YNNKEL (reference sequence). This CDR3 is built from 14 residues. V trimming: 4 bases; J trimming: 11 bases; junction bases outside the gene matches: 6.

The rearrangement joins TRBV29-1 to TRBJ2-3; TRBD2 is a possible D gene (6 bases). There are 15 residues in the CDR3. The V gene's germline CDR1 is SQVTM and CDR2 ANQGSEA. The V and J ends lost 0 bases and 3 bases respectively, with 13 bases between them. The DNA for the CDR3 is TGCAGCGTTGAAGATCCGGGGGAGAGGACAGATACGCAGTATTTT. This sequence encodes CSVEDPGERTDTQYF.

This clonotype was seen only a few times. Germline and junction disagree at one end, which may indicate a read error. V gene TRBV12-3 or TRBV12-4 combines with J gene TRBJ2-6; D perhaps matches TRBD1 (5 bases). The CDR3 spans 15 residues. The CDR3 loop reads CASTSTVSGANVPTF. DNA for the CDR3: TGTGCCAGCACCTCTACGGTCTCTGGGGCCAACGTCCCGACTTTC.

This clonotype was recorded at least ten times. The CDR3 loop is CASKGGYTDTQYF. CDR3 coding DNA: TGTGCCAGCAAGGGCGGATACACAGATACGCAGTATTTT. V and J are TRBV2 and TRBJ2-3; D ambiguous. The V end was cut by 7 bases, the J end by 2 bases, with 10 bases between. From germline, CDR1 is SNHLY and CDR2 FYNNEI. The CDR3 length is 13 residues.

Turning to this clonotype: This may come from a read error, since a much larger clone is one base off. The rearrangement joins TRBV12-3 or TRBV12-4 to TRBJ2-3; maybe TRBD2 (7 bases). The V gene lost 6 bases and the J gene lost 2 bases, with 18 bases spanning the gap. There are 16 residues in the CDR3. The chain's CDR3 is CASRPGLGGVTDTQYF. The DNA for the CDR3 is TGTGCCAGCAGACCTGGACTAGGGGGGGTCACAGATACGCAGTATTTT.

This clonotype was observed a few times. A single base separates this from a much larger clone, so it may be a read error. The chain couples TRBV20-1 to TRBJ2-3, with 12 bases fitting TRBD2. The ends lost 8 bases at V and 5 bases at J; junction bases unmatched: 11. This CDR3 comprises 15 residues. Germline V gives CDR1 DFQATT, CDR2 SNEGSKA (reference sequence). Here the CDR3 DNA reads TGCAGTACTGCTAGCGGGGGGGCTTATGAAGATACGCAGTATTTT. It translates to CSTASGGAYEDTQYF.

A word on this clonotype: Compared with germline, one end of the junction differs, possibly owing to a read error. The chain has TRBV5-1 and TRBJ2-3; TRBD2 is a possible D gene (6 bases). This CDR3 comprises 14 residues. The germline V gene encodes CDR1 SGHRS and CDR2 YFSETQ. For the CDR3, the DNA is TGCGCCAGCAGACTCGGTACTAGCACAGATATGCAGTATTTT. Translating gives CASRLGTSTDMQYF.

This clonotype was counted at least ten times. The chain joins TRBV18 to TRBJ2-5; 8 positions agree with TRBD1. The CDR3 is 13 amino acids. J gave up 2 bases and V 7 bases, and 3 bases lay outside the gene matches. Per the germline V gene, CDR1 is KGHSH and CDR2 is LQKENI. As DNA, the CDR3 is TGTGCCAGCTTTTGGACAGGGCAAGAGACCCAGTACTTC. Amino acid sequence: CASFWTGQETQYF.

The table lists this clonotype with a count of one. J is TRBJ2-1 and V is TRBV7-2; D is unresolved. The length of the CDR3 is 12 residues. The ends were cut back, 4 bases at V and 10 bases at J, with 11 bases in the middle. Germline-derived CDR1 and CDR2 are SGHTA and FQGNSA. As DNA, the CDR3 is TGTGCCAGCAGCTCGACAACACACGAGCAGTTCTTC. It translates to CASSSTTHEQFF.

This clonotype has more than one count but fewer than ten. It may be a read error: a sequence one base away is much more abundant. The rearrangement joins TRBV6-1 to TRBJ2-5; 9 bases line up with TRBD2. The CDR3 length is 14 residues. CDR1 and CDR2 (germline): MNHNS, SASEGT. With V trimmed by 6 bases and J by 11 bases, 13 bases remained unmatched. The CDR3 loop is CASRGTSTGNEQYF. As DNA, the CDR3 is TGTGCCAGCAGGGGGACTAGCACAGGCAATGAGCAGTACTTC.

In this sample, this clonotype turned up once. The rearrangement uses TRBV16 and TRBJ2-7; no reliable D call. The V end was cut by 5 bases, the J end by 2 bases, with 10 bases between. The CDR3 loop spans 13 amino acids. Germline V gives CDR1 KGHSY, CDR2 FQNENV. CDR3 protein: CASSKGRPYEQYF. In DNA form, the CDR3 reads TGTGCCAGCAGCAAGGGCCGCCCCTACGAGCAGTACTTC.

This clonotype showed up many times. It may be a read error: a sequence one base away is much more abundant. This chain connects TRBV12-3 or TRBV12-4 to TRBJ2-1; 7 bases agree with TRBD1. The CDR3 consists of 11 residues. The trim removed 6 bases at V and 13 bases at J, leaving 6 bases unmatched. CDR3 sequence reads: CASRQGNTQFF. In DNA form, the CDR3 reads TGTGCCAGCAGACAGGGGAACACCCAGTTCTTC.

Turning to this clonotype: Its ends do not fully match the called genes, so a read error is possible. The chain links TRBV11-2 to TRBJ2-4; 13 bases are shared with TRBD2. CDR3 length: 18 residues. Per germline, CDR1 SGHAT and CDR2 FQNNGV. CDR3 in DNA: TGTGCCAGTAGCTCGACTAGCGGGGGGCTGGAGGCCAAAAACATTCGGTACTTC. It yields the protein CASSSTSGGLEAKNIRYF.

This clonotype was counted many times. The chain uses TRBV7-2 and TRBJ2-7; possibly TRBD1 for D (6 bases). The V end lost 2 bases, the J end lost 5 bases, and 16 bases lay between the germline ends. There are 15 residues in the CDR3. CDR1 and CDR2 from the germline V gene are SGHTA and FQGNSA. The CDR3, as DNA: TGTGCCAGCAGCTTATCGTCCCAGGGGTACCACGAGCAGTACTTC. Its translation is CASSLSSQGYHEQYF.

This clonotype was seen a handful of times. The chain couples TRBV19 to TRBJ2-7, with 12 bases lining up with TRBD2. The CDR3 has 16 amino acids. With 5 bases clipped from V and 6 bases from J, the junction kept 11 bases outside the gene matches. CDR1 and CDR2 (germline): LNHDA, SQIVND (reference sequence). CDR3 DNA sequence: TGTGCCAGTAGTTCACGGACTAGCGGGGCCACTGGCGAGCAGTACTTC. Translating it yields CASSSRTSGATGEQYF.

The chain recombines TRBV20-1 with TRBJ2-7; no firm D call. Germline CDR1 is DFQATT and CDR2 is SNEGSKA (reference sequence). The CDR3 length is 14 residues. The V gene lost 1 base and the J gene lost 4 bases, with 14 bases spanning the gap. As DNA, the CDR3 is TGCAGTGCTAGAGGCACCGTAACAAGGTACGAGCAGTACTTC. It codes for CSARGTVTRYEQYF.

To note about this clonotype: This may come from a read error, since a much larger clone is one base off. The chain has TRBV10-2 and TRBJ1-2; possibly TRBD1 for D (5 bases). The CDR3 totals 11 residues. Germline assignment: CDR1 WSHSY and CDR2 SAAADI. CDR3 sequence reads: CAGREMGGYTF. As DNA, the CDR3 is TGCGCCGGCAGGGAGATGGGGGGCTACACCTTC.

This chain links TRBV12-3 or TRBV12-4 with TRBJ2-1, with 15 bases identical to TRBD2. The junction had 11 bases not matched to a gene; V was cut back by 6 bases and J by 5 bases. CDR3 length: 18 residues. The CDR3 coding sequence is TGTGCCAGCAGCCAACGGACTAGCGGGAGGGACATTAACAATGAGCAGTTCTTC. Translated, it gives CASSQRTSGRDINNEQFF.

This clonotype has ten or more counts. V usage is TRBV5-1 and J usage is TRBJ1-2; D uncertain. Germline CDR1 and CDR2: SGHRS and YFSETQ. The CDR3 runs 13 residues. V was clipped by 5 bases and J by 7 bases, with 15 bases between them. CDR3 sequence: CASREDSARGYTF. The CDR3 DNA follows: TGCGCCAGCAGAGAAGACTCCGCACGTGGCTACACCTTC. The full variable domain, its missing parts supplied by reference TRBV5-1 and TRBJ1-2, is KAGVTQTPRYLIKTRGQQVTLSCSPISGHRSVSWYQQTPGQGLQFLFEYFSETQRNKGNFPGRFSGRQFSNSRSEMNVSTLELGDSALYLCASREDSARGYTFGSGTRLTVV.

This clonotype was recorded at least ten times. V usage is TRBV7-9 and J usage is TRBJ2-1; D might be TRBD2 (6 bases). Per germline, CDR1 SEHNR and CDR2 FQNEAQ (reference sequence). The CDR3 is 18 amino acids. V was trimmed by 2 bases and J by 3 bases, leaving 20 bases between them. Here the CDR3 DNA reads TGTGCCAGCAGCTTACCAGTGGGCAGAAAGCGGGTCTACAATGAGCAGTTCTTC. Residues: CASSLPVGRKRVYNEQFF. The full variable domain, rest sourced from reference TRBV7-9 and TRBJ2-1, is DTGVSQNPRHKITKRGQNVTFRCDPISEHNRLYWYRQTLGQGPEFLTYFQNEAQLEKSRLLSDRFSAERPKGSFSTLEIQRTEQGDSAMYLCASSLPVGRKRVYNEQFFGPGTRLTVL.

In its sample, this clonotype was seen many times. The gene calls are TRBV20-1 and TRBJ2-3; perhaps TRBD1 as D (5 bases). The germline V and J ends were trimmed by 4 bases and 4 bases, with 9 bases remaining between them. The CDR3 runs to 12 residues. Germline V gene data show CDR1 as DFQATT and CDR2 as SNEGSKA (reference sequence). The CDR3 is CSAKGAADTQYF. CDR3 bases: TGCAGTGCTAAAGGGGCGGCAGATACGCAGTATTTT.